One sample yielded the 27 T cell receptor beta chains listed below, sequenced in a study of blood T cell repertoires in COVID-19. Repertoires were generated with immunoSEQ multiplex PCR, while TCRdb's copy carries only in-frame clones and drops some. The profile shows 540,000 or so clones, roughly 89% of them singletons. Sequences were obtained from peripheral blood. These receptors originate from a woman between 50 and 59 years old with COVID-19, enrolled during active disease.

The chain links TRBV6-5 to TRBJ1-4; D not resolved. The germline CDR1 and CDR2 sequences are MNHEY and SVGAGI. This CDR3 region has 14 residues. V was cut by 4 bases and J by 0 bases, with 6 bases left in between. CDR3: CASSLDATNEKLFF. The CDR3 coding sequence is TGTGCCAGCAGTTTAGATGCAACTAATGAAAAACTGTTTTTT.

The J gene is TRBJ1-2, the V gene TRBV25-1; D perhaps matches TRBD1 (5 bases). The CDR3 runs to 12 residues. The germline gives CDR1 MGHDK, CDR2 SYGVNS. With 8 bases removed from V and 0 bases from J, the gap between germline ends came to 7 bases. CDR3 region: CASRGANYGYTF. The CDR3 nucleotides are TGTGCCAGCCGGGGGGCTAACTATGGCTACACCTTC.

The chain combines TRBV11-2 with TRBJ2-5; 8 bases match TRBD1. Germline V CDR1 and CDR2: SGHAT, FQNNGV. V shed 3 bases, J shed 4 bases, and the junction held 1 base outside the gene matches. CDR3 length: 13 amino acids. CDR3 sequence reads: CASSFRGLETQYF. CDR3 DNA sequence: TGTGCCAGCAGCTTCAGGGGGCTAGAGACCCAGTACTTC.

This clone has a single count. CDR3 nucleotides: TGTGCCAGCAGTTTAAACTCTTCCCCGTACGAGCAGTACTTC. It translates to CASSLNSSPYEQYF. This chain joins TRBV28 and TRBJ2-7; D is unclear. Germline V gene data show CDR1 as MDHEN and CDR2 as SYDVKM. The V end was cut by 2 bases, the J end by 4 bases, with 12 bases between. CDR3 length: 14 residues.

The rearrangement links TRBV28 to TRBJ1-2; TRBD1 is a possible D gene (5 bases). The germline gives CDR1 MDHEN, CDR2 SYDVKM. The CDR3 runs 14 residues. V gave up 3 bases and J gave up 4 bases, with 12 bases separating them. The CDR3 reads CASSFGQGLYGYTF. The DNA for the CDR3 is TGTGCCAGCAGTTTCGGGCAGGGACTCTATGGCTACACCTTC.

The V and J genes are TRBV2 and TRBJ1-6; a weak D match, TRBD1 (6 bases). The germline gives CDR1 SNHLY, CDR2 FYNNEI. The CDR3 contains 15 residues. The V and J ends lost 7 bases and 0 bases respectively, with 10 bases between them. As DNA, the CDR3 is TGTGCCAGCACGAGGGGGAGCTCCTATAATTCACCCCTCCACTTT. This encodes CASTRGSSYNSPLHF.

This chain's CDR3 is CASRTTGSGANVLTF. In DNA form, the CDR3 reads TGCGCCAGCAGGACCACGGGCTCTGGGGCCAACGTCCTGACTTTC. J is TRBJ2-6 and V is TRBV10-2; D not resolved. The ends were cut back, 6 bases at V and 0 bases at J, with 9 bases in the middle. Per germline, CDR1 WSHSY and CDR2 SAAADI. This CDR3 has 15 amino acids.

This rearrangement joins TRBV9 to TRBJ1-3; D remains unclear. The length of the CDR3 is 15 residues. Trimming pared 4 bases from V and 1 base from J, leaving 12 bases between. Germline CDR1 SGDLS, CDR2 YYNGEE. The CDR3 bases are TGTGCCAGCAGCCCCACTCCCCTTTCTGGAAACACCATATATTTT. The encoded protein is CASSPTPLSGNTIYF.

For the CDR3, the DNA is TGTGCCAGCAGCTTACCGACAGGGGCTGGGGAGACCCAGTACTTC. Its protein is CASSLPTGAGETQYF. J is TRBJ2-5 and V is TRBV7-6; 8 bases align to TRBD1. Trimming removed 2 bases from V and 5 bases from J; junction bases left unmatched: 7. Germline V gene lookup returns CDR1 SGHVS and CDR2 FNYEAQ. This CDR3 has 15 residues.

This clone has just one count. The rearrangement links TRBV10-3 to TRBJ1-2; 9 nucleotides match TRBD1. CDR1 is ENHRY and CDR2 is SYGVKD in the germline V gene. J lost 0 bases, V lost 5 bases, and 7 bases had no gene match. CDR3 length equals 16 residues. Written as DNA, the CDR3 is TGTGCCATCAGTCCACAGGGGGCCTCCGCTAACTATGGCTACACCTTC. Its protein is CAISPQGASANYGYTF.

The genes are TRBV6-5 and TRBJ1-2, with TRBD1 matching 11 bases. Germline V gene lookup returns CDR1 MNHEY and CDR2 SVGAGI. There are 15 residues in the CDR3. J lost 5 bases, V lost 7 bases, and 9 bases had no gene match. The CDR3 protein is CASTSLRDRGYGYTF. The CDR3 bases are TGTGCCAGCACCTCTCTCCGGGACAGGGGGTATGGCTACACCTTC.

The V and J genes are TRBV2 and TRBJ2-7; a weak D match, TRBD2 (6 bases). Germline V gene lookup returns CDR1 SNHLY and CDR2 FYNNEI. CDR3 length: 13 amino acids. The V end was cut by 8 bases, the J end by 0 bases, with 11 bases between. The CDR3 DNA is TGTGCCAGCCGGGACTGGCACTCCTACGAGCAGTACTTC. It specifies CASRDWHSYEQYF. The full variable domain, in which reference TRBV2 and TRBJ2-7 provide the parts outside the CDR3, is EPEVTQTPSHQVTQMGQEVILRCVPISNHLYFYWYRQILGQKVEFLVSFYNNEISEKSEIFDDQFSVERPDGSNFTLKIRSTKLEDSAMYFCASRDWHSYEQYFGPGTRLTVT.

CDR3 sequence reads: CASSQAGTGGNQPQHF. CDR3 coding DNA: TGTGCCAGCAGCCAAGCGGGGACAGGGGGCAATCAGCCCCAGCATTTT. V gene TRBV3-1 (or the pseudogene TRBV3-2) combines with J gene TRBJ1-5; 10 bases align to TRBD1. V dropped 1 base and J dropped 2; count of bases not matched to a gene: 2. The CDR3 has 16 residues. The V gene's germline CDR1 is LGHDT and CDR2 YNNKEL (reference sequence).

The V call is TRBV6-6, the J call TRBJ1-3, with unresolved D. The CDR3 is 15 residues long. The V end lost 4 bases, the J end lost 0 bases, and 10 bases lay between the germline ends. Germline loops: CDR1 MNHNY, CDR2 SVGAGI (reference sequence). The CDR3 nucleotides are TGTGCCAGCAGTTTTAGTAGTAGCTCTGGAAACACCATATATTTT. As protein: CASSFSSSSGNTIYF.

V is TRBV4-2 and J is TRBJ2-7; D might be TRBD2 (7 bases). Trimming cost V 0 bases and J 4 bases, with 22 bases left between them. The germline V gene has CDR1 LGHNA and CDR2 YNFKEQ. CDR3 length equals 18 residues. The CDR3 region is CASSQEAAGTPNEYEQYF. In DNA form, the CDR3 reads TGTGCCAGCAGCCAAGAGGCAGCGGGGACACCGAATGAGTACGAGCAGTACTTC.

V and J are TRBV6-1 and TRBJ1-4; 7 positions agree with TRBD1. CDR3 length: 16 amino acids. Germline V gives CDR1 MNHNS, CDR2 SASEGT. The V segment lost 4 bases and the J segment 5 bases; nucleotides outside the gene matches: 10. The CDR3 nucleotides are TGTGCCAGCAGTGGCAGACAGGGAATTGCAAATGAAAAACTGTTTTTT. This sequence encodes CASSGRQGIANEKLFF.

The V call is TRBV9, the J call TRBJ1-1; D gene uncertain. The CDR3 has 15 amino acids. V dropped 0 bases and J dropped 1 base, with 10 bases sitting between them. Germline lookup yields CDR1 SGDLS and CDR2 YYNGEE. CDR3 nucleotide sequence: TGTGCCAGCAGCGTAGGGAGGCGGGGGAACACTGAAGCTTTCTTT. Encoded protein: CASSVGRRGNTEAFF. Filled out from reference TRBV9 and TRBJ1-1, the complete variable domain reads DSGVTQTPKHLITATGQRVTLRCSPRSGDLSVYWYQQSLDQGLQFLIQYYNGEERAKGNILERFSAQQFPDLHSELNLSSLELGDSALYFCASSVGRRGNTEAFFGQGTRLTVV.

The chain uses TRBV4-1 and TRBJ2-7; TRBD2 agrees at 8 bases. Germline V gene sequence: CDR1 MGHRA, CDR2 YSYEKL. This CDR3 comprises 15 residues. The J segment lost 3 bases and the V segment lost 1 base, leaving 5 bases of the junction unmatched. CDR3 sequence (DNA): TGCGCCAGCAGCCAAGGCTCCGGGACTAGCTACGAGCAGTACTTC. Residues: CASSQGSGTSYEQYF.

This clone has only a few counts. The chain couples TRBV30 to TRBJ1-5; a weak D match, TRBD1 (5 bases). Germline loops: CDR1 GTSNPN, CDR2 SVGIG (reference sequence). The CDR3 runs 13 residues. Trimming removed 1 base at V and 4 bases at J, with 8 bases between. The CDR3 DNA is TGTGCCTGGAGTGCGACAGATAATCAGCCCCAGCATTTT. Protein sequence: CAWSATDNQPQHF. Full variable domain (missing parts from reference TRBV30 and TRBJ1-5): SQTIHQWPATLVQPVGSPLSLECTVEGTSNPNLYWYRQAAGRGLQLLFYSVGIGQISSEVPQNLSASRPQDRQFILSSKKLLLSDSGFYLCAWSATDNQPQHFGDGTRLSIL.

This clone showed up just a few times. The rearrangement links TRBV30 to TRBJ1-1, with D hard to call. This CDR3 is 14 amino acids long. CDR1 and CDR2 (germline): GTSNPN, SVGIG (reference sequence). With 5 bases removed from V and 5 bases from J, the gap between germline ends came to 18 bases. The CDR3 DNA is TGTGCCTGGGGGCTCGTCCCACAGAGAACTGAAGCTTTCTTT. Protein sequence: CAWGLVPQRTEAFF.

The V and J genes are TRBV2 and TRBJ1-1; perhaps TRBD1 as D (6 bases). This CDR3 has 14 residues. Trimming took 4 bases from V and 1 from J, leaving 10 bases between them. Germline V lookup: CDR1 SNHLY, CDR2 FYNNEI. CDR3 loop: CASSGGGRNTEAFF. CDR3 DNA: TGTGCCAGCAGTGGGGGGGGCAGGAACACTGAAGCTTTCTTT.

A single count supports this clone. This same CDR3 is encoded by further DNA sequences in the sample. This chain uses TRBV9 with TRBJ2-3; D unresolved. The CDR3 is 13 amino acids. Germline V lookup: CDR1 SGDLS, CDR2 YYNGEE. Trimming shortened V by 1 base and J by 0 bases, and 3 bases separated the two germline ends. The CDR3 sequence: CASSVSSTDTQYF. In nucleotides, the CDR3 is TGTGCCAGCAGCGTATCTAGCACAGATACGCAGTATTTT.

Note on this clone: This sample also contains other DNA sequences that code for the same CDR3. CDR3 amino acids: CASSLSTGNSPLHF. The CDR3 DNA reads TGTGCCAGCAGCCTTTCGACAGGTAATTCACCCCTCCACTTT. V usage is TRBV5-6 and J usage is TRBJ1-6, with a possible D match to TRBD1 (6 bases). The V end lost 4 bases, the J end lost 6 bases, and 11 bases lay between the germline ends. Germline assignment: CDR1 SGHDT and CDR2 YYEEEE. The CDR3 runs 14 residues.

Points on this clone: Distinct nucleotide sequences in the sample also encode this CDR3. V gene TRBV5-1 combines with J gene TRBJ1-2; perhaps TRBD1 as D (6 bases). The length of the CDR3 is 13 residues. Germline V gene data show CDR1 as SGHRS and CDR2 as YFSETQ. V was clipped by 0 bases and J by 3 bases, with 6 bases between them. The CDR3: CASSLDRDYGYTF. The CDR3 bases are TGCGCCAGCAGCTTGGACAGGGACTATGGCTACACCTTC.

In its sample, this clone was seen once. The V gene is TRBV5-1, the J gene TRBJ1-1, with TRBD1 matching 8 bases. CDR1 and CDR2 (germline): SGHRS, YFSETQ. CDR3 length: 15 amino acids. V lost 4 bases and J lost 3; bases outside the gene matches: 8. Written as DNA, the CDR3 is TGCGCCAGCAGCCCGAGGACAGGGATGGACACTGAAGCTTTCTTT. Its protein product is CASSPRTGMDTEAFF. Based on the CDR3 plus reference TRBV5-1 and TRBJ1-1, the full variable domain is KAGVTQTPRYLIKTRGQQVTLSCSPISGHRSVSWYQQTPGQGLQFLFEYFSETQRNKGNFPGRFSGRQFSNSRSEMNVSTLELGDSALYLCASSPRTGMDTEAFFGQGTRLTVV.

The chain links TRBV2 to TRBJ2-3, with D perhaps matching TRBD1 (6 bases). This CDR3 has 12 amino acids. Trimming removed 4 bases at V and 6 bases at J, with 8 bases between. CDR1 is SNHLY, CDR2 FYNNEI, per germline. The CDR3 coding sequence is TGTGCCAGCAGTGTAGGACAGGATACGCAGTATTTT. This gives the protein CASSVGQDTQYF.

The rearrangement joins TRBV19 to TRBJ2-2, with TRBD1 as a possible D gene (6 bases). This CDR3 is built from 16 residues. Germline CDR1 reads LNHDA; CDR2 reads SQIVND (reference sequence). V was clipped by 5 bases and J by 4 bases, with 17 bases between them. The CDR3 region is CASSLNRAQGTGELFF. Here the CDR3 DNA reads TGTGCCAGTAGTCTCAACAGGGCTCAAGGCACCGGGGAGCTGTTTTTT.